One and the same sample provided the 21 T cell receptor beta chains below, sequenced in a study of cytomegalovirus exposure and HLA in healthy donors. Sequencing was performed with immunoSEQ multiplex PCR; in TCRdb, only in-frame clones are kept and a portion is missing. The sample contains 200,000 or so clones, around nine tenths of which appear only once. The specimen sequenced was PBMCs. The receptors stem from a young woman in good health and CMV-seropositive.

The chain combines TRBV21-1 with TRBJ2-7; the DNA was not used to check the table's D call, TRBD2. TRBV21-1 is noted as a pseudogene. The CDR3 sequence is 11 residues long. The CDR3 loop reads CASNGGCEQYF. The CDR3 bases are TGTGCCAGTAACGGGGGGTGCGAGCAGTACTTC.

The V gene is TRBV4-2, the J gene TRBJ2-7; tentatively, D is TRBD2 (5 bases). Trimming took off 3 bases at V and 1 base at J, with 7 bases between the two ends. Germline CDR1 LGHNA, CDR2 YNFKEQ. This CDR3 contains 13 residues. CDR3 residues: CASSQDLSYEQYF. The CDR3 region has the DNA TGTGCCAGCAGCCAGGACTTATCCTACGAGCAGTACTTC.

The V gene is TRBV4-1, the J gene TRBJ1-1; weak D call: TRBD1 (5 bases). Germline CDR1 is MGHRA and CDR2 is YSYEKL. The V and J ends lost 4 bases and 1 base respectively, with 10 bases between them. The CDR3 is 14 residues long. The CDR3 region is CASSLGARNTEAFF. CDR3 DNA sequence: TGCGCCAGCAGCCTAGGGGCGCGGAACACTGAAGCTTTCTTT.

This chain links TRBV18 with TRBJ2-1, with D possibly being TRBD1 (6 bases). V was shortened by 5 bases and J by 4 bases, with 9 bases between the two germline ends. Germline loops: CDR1 KGHSH, CDR2 LQKENI. The CDR3 sequence is 13 residues long. CDR3 DNA sequence: TGTGCCAGCTCATCGACAGGATACAATGAGCAGTTCTTC. Its protein product is CASSSTGYNEQFF.

The chain carries TRBV19 and TRBJ1-1; no reliable D call. The CDR3 extends over 12 amino acids. From germline, CDR1 is LNHDA and CDR2 SQIVND (reference sequence). Trimming took 1 base from V and 5 from J, leaving 5 bases between them. The CDR3 DNA is TGTGCCAGTAGTATAGGGCAGACTGAAGCTTTCTTT. Translation: CASSIGQTEAFF.

This chain connects TRBV7-9 to TRBJ2-7, with 7 bases matching TRBD2. The CDR3 is 15 amino acids. Germline CDR1 and CDR2: SEHNR and FQNEAQ (reference sequence). The V gene end was trimmed by 5 bases and the J gene end by 5 bases; junction bases not matched to a gene: 12. The CDR3 spells CASSRIGRPPNEQYF. The CDR3 coding sequence is TGTGCCAGCAGCCGGATCGGGAGGCCCCCGAACGAGCAGTACTTC. The full variable domain, its missing parts supplied by reference TRBV7-9 and TRBJ2-7, is DTGVSQNPRHKITKRGQNVTFRCDPISEHNRLYWYRQTLGQGPEFLTYFQNEAQLEKSRLLSDRFSAERPKGSFSTLEIQRTEQGDSAMYLCASSRIGRPPNEQYFGPGTRLTVT.

The genes are TRBV19 and TRBJ1-2, with 8 bases fitting TRBD1. This CDR3 has 15 amino acids. Trimming took 0 bases from V and 4 from J; bases not matched to a gene: 4. In germline, CDR1 is LNHDA, CDR2 SQIVND (reference sequence). CDR3 residues: CASSIEETGVYGYTF. The CDR3 DNA reads as TGTGCCAGTAGTATAGAAGAGACAGGGGTCTATGGCTACACCTTC.

V gene TRBV9 combines with J gene TRBJ2-2; TRBD2 is a possible D gene (6 bases). Germline V gene sequence: CDR1 SGDLS, CDR2 YYNGEE. The CDR3 length is 15 residues. V lost 4 bases and J 6 bases, leaving 16 bases between the germline ends. CDR3 coding DNA: TGTGCCAGCAGCCCTCGCGGGGATTTGTCCGGGGAGCTGTTTTTT. It yields the protein CASSPRGDLSGELFF. The variable domain in full, with the rest retrieved from reference TRBV9 and TRBJ2-2, is DSGVTQTPKHLITATGQRVTLRCSPRSGDLSVYWYQQSLDQGLQFLIQYYNGEERAKGNILERFSAQQFPDLHSELNLSSLELGDSALYFCASSPRGDLSGELFFGEGSRLTVL.

V gene TRBV18 combines with J gene TRBJ1-5; 7 positions match TRBD1. From germline, CDR1 is KGHSH and CDR2 LQKENI. The CDR3 has 14 amino acids. V shed 4 bases and J 3 bases; nucleotides not matched to a gene: 3. The CDR3 loop is CASSQGANNQPQHF. CDR3 DNA: TGTGCCAGCTCACAGGGGGCGAACAATCAGCCCCAGCATTTT.

The J gene is TRBJ2-2, the V gene TRBV9; no clear D. Germline V gene sequence: CDR1 SGDLS, CDR2 YYNGEE. This CDR3 spans 14 amino acids. The ends were cut back, 0 bases at V and 6 bases at J, with 9 bases in the middle. CDR3 loop: CASSVGLDSGELFF. The CDR3 nucleotides are TGTGCCAGCAGCGTAGGACTGGATTCCGGGGAGCTGTTTTTT.

The V and J genes are TRBV10-3 and TRBJ2-7, with 13 bases matching TRBD2. V lost 11 bases, J lost 0 bases, and 4 bases stayed unmatched. The CDR3 covers 14 residues. Germline V CDR1 and CDR2: ENHRY, SYGVKD. CDR3 region: CASLAGGFSYEQYF. The CDR3 DNA follows: TGTGCCTCACTAGCGGGAGGGTTCTCCTACGAGCAGTACTTC.

The rearrangement links TRBV10-3 to TRBJ2-7, with 7 bases aligning to TRBD2. V trimming: 4 bases; J trimming: 7 bases; junction bases outside the gene matches: 10. In germline, CDR1 is ENHRY, CDR2 SYGVKD. This CDR3 has 14 residues. CDR3: CAISGAGEVKEQYF. As DNA, the CDR3 is TGTGCCATCAGTGGGGCGGGAGAGGTTAAGGAGCAGTACTTC.

The chain carries TRBV2 and TRBJ1-1; 7 positions agree with TRBD1. The junction had 3 bases not matched to a gene; V was cut back by 7 bases and J by 7 bases. Germline CDR1 reads SNHLY; CDR2 reads FYNNEI. This CDR3 spans 11 amino acids. The CDR3 DNA follows: TGTGCCAGCAATGGACAGGATGAAGCTTTCTTT. The encoded protein is CASNGQDEAFF.

The V call is TRBV2, the J call TRBJ2-3, with 9 nucleotides matching TRBD2. CDR1 and CDR2 (germline): SNHLY, FYNNEI. The CDR3 loop spans 15 amino acids. V shed 7 bases and J 2 bases; nucleotides not matched to a gene: 7. The CDR3 region is CASILLAGLTDTQYF. The CDR3 nucleotides are TGTGCCAGCATACTTCTAGCGGGACTCACAGATACGCAGTATTTT.

V usage is TRBV19 and J usage is TRBJ1-5, with unresolved D. Trimming took 4 bases from V and 2 from J, leaving 12 bases between them. The CDR3 loop spans 15 amino acids. CDR1 and CDR2 from the germline V gene are LNHDA and SQIVND (reference sequence). This chain's CDR3 is CASSNRPGGNQPQHF. CDR3 coding DNA: TGTGCCAGTAGTAACCGGCCCGGGGGCAATCAGCCCCAGCATTTT.

V and J are TRBV25-1 and TRBJ2-7, with D perhaps TRBD2 (7 bases). With 10 bases removed from V and 0 bases from J, the gap between germline ends came to 22 bases. The length of the CDR3 is 16 residues. CDR1 and CDR2 (germline): MGHDK, SYGVNS. CDR3 protein: CANLRGGAYSSYEQYF. CDR3 DNA sequence: TGTGCCAACCTAAGGGGGGGGGCCTACAGCTCCTACGAGCAGTACTTC.

The chain carries TRBV4-1 and TRBJ2-4; D uncertain. The V and J ends lost 0 bases and 0 bases respectively, with 9 bases between them. The CDR3 has 16 amino acids. Germline CDR1 and CDR2: MGHRA and YSYEKL. CDR3 nucleotide sequence: TGCGCCAGCAGCCAAGAAGAGCGACTAGCCAAAAACATTCAGTACTTC. This gives the protein CASSQEERLAKNIQYF.

V and J are TRBV5-1 and TRBJ2-3; no reliable D call. The CDR3 runs 13 residues. The ends were cut back, 0 bases at V and 4 bases at J, with 6 bases in the middle. Germline V lookup: CDR1 SGHRS, CDR2 YFSETQ. The CDR3 spells CASSLEPPDTQYF. The CDR3 nucleotides are TGCGCCAGCAGCTTGGAGCCCCCAGATACGCAGTATTTT.

CDR3: CASSQDEGTGELFF. As DNA, the CDR3 is TGCGCCAGCAGCCAAGATGAGGGCACCGGGGAGCTGTTTTTT. The rearrangement links TRBV4-1 to TRBJ2-2; D may be TRBD2 (5 bases). This CDR3 has 14 amino acids. The germline CDR1 and CDR2 sequences are MGHRA and YSYEKL. V lost 0 bases, J lost 4 bases, and 6 bases lay in between.

The chain couples TRBV6-1 to TRBJ2-7, with 11 bases matching TRBD2. Germline trimming cut 4 bases from V and 0 bases from J; bases unmatched to any gene: 5. Germline V gene data show CDR1 as MNHNS and CDR2 as SASEGT. The CDR3 spans 16 residues. As DNA, the CDR3 is TGTGCCAGCAGTGTCAGGACTAGCGGGCGCTCCTACGAGCAGTACTTC. This encodes CASSVRTSGRSYEQYF.

This chain's CDR3 is CASSFLGLAPGELFF. CDR3 DNA: TGTGCCAGTAGCTTTCTGGGACTAGCGCCCGGGGAGCTGTTTTTT. V usage is TRBV19 and J usage is TRBJ2-2; 10 bases are a match to TRBD2. Germline CDR1 reads LNHDA; CDR2 reads SQIVND (reference sequence). V trimming: 6 bases; J trimming: 6 bases; junction bases outside the gene matches: 7. This CDR3 region has 15 residues. The complete variable domain, with remaining parts taken from reference TRBV19 and TRBJ2-2, reads DGGITQSPKYLFRKEGQNVTLSCEQNLNHDAMYWYRQDPGQGLRLIYYSQIVNDFQKGDIAEGYSVSREKKESFPLTVTSAQKNPTAFYLCASSFLGLAPGELFFGEGSRLTVL.